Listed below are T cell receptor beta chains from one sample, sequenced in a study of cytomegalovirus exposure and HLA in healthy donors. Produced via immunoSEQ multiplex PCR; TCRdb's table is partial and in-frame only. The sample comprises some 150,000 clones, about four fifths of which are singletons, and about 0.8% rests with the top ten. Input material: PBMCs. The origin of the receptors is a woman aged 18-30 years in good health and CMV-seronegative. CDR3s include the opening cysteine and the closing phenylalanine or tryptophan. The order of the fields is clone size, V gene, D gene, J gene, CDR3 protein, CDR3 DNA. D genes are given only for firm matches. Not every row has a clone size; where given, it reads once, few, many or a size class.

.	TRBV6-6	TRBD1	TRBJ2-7	CATLGQGISYEQYF	TGTGCCACCCTAGGACAGGGGATTTCCTACGAGCAGTACTTC
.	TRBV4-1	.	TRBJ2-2	CASSQAPSAGELFF	TGCGCCAGCAGCCAAGCGCCGTCGGCCGGGGAGCTGTTTTTT
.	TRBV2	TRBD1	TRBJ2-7	CASSGQGPEQYF	TGTGCCAGCAGTGGACAGGGCCCCGAGCAGTACTTC
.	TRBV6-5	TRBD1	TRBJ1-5	CASRMGQLQPQHF	TGTGCCAGCAGGATGGGACAGCTTCAGCCCCAGCATTTT
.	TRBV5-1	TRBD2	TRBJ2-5	CASSLPSGIGGETQYF	TGCGCCAGCAGCTTGCCTAGCGGGATTGGGGGGGAGACCCAGTACTTC
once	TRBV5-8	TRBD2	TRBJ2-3	CASSLGLTSGTADTQYF	TGTGCCAGCAGTCTTGGTCTTACTAGCGGGACAGCAGATACGCAGTATTTT
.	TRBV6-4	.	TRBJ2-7	CASSNREPLYEQYF	TGTGCCAGCAGTAACCGGGAACCTCTTTACGAGCAGTACTTC
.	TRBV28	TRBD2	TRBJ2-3	CASSWGLAGGTDTQYF	TGTGCCAGCAGTTGGGGACTAGCGGGAGGTACAGATACGCAGTATTTT
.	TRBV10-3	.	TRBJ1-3	CAISDSRGGRRSGNTIYF	TGTGCCATCAGTGACTCTCGGGGGGGGCGCCGGTCTGGAAACACCATATATTTT
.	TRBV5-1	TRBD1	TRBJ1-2	CASSAGTGGDYGYTF	TGCGCCAGCAGCGCGGGGACAGGGGGAGACTATGGCTACACCTTC
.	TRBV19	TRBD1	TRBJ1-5	CASSQGDSNQPQHF	TGTGCCAGTAGTCAGGGGGACAGCAATCAGCCCCAGCATTTT
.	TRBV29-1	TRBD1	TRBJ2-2	CSVTGGEGGELFF	TGCAGCGTTACAGGGGGAGAGGGCGGGGAGCTGTTTTTT
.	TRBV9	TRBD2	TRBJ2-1	CASRLAGRGENEQFF	TGTGCCAGCAGGTTAGCGGGCAGAGGGGAAAATGAGCAGTTCTTC
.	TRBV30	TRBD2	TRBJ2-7	CAWRELAGPAYEQYF	TGTGCCTGGAGAGAATTAGCGGGTCCCGCCTACGAGCAGTACTTC
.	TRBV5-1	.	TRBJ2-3	CASSLSQRFDTQYF	TGCGCCAGCAGCTTGTCCCAGCGATTCGATACGCAGTATTTT
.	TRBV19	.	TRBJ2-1	CATPLCEQFF	TGTGCCACCCCCCTGTGTGAGCAGTTCTTC
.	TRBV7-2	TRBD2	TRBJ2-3	CASSLDPVAGYTDTQYF	TGTGCCAGCAGCTTAGATCCAGTAGCGGGATACACAGATACGCAGTATTTT
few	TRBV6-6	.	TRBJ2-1	CASSYSGGKHNEQFF	TGTGCCAGCAGTTACTCGGGCGGGAAACACAATGAGCAGTTCTTC
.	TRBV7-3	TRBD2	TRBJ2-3	CASSLAGAGTQYF	TGTGCCAGCAGCTTAGCGGGAGCGGGTACGCAGTATTTT
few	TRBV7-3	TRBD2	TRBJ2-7	CASSLLAGYEQYF	TGTGCCAGCAGCTTACTAGCGGGCTACGAGCAGTACTTC
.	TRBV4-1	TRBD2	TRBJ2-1	CASSQEVAGRYNEQFF	TGCGCCAGCAGCCAAGAAGTAGCGGGTCGCTACAATGAGCAGTTCTTC
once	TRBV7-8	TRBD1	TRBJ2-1	CASSTGQACFQFF	TGTGCCAGCAGTACCGGACAGGCCTGTTTCCAGTTCTTC
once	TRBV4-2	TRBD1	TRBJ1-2	CASSHSGQGDYGYTF	TGTGCCAGCAGCCATTCCGGACAGGGGGACTATGGCTACACCTTC
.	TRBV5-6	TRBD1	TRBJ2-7	CASSLASLDRGLYEQYF	TGTGCCAGCAGCTTGGCCAGCCTGGACAGGGGACTCTACGAGCAGTACTTC
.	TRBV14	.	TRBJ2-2	CASSQGGTGELFF	TGTGCCAGCAGCCAAGGAGGGACCGGGGAGCTGTTTTTT
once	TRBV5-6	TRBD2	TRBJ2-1	CASSETGGTYNEQFF	TGTGCCAGCAGTGAAACGGGAGGGACGTACAATGAGCAGTTCTTC
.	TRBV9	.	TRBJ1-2	CASASGLSYYGYTF	TGTGCCAGCGCCTCAGGTCTATCCTACTATGGCTACACCTTC
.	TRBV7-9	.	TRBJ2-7	CASSFEYPYEQYF	TGTGCCAGCAGCTTTGAGTATCCCTACGAGCAGTACTTC
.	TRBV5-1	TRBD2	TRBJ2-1	CASSLEGPASGSREFF	TGCGCCAGCAGCTTGGAAGGCCCCGCTAGCGGGAGTAGAGAGTTCTTC
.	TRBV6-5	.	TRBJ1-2	CASSFPGDYGYTF	TGTGCCAGCAGTTTCCCAGGGGACTATGGCTACACCTTC
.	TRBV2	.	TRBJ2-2	CASSPRAGTNTGELFF	TGTGCCAGCAGTCCACGTGCCGGTACGAACACCGGGGAGCTGTTTTTT
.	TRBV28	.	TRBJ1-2	CASSSTGLGFGYTF	TGTGCCAGCAGTTCCACAGGGTTGGGGTTTGGCTACACCTTC